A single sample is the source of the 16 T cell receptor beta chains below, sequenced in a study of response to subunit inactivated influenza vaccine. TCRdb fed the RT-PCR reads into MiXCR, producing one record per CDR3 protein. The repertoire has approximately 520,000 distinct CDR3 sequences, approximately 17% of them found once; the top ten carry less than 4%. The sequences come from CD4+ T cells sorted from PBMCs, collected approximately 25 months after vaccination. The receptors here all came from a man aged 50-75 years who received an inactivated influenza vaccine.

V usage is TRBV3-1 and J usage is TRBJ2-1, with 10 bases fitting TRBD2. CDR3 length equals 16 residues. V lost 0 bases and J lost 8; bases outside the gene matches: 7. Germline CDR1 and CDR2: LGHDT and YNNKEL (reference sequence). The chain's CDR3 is CASSQERLAGAHEQFF. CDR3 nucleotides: TGTGCCAGCAGCCAAGAGAGGCTAGCGGGGGCCCATGAGCAGTTCTTC.

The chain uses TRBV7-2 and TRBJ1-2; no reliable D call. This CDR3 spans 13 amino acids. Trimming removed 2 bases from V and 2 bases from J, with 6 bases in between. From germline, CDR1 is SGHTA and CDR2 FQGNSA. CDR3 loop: CASSLTRNYGYTF. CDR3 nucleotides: TGTGCCAGCAGCTTAACCAGGAACTATGGCTACACCTTC.

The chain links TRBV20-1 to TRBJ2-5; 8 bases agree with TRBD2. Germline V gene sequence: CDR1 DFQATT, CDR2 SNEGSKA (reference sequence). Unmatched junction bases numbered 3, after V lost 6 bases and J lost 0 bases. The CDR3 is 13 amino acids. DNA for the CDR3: TGCAGTGCCGTGCGGGGGGACCAAGAGACCCAGTACTTC. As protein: CSAVRGDQETQYF.

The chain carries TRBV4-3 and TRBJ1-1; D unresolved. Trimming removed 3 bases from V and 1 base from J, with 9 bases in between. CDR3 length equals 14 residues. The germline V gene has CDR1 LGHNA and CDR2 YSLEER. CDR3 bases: TGCGCCAGCAGCCAGTCGATCAGGAACACTGAAGCTTTCTTT. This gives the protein CASSQSIRNTEAFF.

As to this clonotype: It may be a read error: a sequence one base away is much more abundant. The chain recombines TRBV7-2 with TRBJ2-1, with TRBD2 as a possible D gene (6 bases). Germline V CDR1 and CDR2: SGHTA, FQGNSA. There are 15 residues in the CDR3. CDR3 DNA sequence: TGTGCCAGCAGCTTAGTTGCGGGGTCCTACTATGAGCAGTTCTTC. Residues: CASSLVAGSYYEQFF.

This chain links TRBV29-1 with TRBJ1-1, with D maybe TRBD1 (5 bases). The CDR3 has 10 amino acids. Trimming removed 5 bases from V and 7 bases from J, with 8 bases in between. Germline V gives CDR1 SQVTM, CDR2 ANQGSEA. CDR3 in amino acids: CSVTRGEAFF. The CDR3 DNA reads TGCAGCGTTACTAGGGGTGAAGCTTTCTTT.

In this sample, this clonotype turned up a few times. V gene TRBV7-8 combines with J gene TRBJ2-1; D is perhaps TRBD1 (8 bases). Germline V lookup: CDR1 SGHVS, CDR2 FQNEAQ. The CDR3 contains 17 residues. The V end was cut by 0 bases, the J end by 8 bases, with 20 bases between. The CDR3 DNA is TGTGCCAGCAGCTTAGCCGGGGGGACAGGAGGTTTGGATGAGCAGTTCTTC. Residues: CASSLAGGTGGLDEQFF. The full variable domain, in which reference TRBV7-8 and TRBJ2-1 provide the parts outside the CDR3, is GAGVSQSPRYKVAKRGQDVALRCDPISGHVSLFWYQQALGQGPEFLTYFQNEAQLDKSGLPSDRFFAERPEGSVSTLKIQRTQQEDSAVYLCASSLAGGTGGLDEQFFGPGTRLTVL.

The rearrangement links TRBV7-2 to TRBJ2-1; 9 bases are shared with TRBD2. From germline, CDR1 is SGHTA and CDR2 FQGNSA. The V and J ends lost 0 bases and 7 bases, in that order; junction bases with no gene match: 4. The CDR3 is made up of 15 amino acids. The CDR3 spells CASSLAPSGGNEQFF. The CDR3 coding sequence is TGTGCCAGCAGCTTAGCCCCAAGCGGGGGGAATGAGCAGTTCTTC.

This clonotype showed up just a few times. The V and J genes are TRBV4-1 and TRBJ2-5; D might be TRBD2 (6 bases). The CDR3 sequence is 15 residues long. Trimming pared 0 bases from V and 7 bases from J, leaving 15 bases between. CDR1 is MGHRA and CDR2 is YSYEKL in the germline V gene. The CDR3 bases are TGCGCCAGCAGCCAAGATATGGGACTGGGGGGGACCCAGTACTTC. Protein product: CASSQDMGLGGTQYF.

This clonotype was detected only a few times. Here the CDR3 reads CSAPQSLQETQYF. The CDR3 DNA sequence: TGCAGTGCTCCACAGAGCCTCCAAGAGACCCAGTACTTC. V usage is TRBV20-1 and J usage is TRBJ2-5; no reliable D call. This CDR3 comprises 13 residues. Germline V gene lookup returns CDR1 DFQATT and CDR2 SNEGSKA (reference sequence). Trimming took 5 bases from V and 1 from J, leaving 11 bases between them.

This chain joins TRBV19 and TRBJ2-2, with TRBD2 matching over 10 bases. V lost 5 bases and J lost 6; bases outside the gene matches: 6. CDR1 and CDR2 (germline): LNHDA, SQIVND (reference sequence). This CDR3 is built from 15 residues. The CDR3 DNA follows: TGTGCCAGTAGTGCCACACTAGCGGGGTCCGGGGAGCTGTTTTTT. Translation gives CASSATLAGSGELFF.

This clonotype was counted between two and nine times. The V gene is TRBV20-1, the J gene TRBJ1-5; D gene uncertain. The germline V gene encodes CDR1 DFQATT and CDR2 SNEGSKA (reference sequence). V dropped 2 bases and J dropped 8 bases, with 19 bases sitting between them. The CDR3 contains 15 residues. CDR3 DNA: TGCAGTGCTAGATCCCTGGGCCTCGAAGGGAAGCCCCAGCATTTT. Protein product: CSARSLGLEGKPQHF.

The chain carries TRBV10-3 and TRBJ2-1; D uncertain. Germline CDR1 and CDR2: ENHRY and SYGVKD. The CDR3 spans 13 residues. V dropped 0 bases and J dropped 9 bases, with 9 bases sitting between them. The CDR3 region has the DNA TGTGCCATCAGTGAGTCGAAGGGTCGTGAGCAGTTCTTC. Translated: CAISESKGREQFF.

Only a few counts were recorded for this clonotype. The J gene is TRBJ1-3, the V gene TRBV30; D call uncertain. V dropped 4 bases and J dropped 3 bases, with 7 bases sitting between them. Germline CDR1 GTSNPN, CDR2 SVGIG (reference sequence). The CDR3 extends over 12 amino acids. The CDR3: CAWTPNGNTIYF. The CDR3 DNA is TGTGCCTGGACCCCCAATGGAAACACCATATATTTT.

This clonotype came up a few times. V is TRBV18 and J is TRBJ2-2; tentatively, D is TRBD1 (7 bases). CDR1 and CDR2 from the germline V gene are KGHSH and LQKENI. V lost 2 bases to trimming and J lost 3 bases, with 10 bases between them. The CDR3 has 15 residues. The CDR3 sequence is CASSPGGTDTGELFF. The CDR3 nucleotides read TGTGCCAGCTCACCAGGCGGGACAGACACCGGGGAGCTGTTTTTT. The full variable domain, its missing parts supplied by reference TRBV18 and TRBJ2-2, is NAGVMQNPRHLVRRRGQEARLRCSPMKGHSHVYWYRQLPEEGLKFMVYLQKENIIDESGMPKERFSAEFPKEGPSILRIQQVVRGDSAAYFCASSPGGTDTGELFFGEGSRLTVL.

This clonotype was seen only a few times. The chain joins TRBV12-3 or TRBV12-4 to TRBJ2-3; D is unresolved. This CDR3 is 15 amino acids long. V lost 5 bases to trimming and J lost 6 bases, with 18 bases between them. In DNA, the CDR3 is TGTGCCAGCAGTGAACTCCGGGTCCCCGGGGATACGCAGTATTTT. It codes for CASSELRVPGDTQYF.